The sequence of this T cell receptor beta chain was determined in a study of blood T cell repertoires in COVID-19. Trimming pared 0 bases from V and 3 bases from J, leaving 7 bases between. The V gene's germline CDR1 is SGDLS and CDR2 YYNGEE. The CDR3 has 14 amino acids. Original data processing: Amplification from reference gene primers served as the basis for estimated nucleated cell counts. Repertoires were generated with immunoSEQ multiplex PCR, while TCRdb's copy carries only in-frame clones and drops some. For V, J and clone size, that table is used; D and trimming come from the DNA. The table lists some 460,000 clones, about 85% of them singletons. Remarks on this clone: Other nucleotide sequences in the sample specify the same CDR3.

The clonotype comes from a woman under 30 with acute COVID-19. The sequencing input was PBMCs or T cells enriched from blood (not recorded which). The J gene is TRBJ1-3, the V gene TRBV9; no clear D. CDR3 bases: TGTGCCAGCAGCGTAGCCGGGGATGGAAACACCATATATTTT. The encoded protein is CASSVAGDGNTIYF.